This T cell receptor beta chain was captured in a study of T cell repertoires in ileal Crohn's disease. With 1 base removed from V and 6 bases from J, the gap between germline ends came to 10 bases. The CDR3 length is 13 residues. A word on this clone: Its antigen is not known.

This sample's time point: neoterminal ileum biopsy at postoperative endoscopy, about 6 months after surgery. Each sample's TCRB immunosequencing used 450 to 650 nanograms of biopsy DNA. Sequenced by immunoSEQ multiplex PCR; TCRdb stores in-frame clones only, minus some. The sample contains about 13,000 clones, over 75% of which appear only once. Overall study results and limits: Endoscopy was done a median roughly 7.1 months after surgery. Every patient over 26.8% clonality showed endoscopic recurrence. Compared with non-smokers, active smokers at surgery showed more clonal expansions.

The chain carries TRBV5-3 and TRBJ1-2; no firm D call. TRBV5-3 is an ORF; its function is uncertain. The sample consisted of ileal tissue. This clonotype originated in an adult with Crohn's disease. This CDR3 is CARSLLETDGYTF. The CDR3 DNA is TGTGCCAGAAGCTTGTTGGAGACCGATGGCTACACCTTC.